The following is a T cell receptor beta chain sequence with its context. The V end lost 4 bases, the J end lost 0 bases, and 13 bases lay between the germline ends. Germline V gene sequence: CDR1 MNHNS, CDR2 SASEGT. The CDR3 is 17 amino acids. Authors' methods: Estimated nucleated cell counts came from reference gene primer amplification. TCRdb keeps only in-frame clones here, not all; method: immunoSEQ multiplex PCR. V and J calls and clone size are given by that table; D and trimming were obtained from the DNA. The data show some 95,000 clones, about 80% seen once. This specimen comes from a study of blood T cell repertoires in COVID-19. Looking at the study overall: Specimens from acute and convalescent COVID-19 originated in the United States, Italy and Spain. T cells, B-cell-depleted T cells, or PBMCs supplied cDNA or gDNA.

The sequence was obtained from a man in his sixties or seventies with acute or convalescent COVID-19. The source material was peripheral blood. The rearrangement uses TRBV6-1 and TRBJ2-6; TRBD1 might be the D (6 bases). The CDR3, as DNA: TGTGCCAGCAGTGCACAGGGTCCCAACTCTGGGGCCAACGTCCTGACTTTC. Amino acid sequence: CASSAQGPNSGANVLTF.